Listed below are T cell receptor beta chains from one sample, sequenced in a study of blood T cells in healthy people across ages. TCRdb fed the 5' RACE reads into MiXCR, producing one record per CDR3 protein. The sample lists roughly 650,000 distinct CDR3 sequences; roughly 32% were seen once. Sequenced: blood. The receptors originated from an elderly woman in good health. Each CDR3 is given with its conserved first and last residue. A D gene is named only where the DNA matches it firmly. Expanded clones get a size class; other rows say once, few or many, or leave the size out.

abundance	j_gene	d_gene	v_gene	CDR3nt	CDR3aa
-	TRBJ2-5	TRBD2	TRBV5-5	TGTGCCAGCAGCTCGGGGGGGCCCAGGGAGACCCAGTACTTC	CASSSGGPRETQYF
many	TRBJ2-7	TRBD1	TRBV2	TGTGCCAGTGGGACAGGGGTTTTCACCTACGAGCAGTACTTC	CASGTGVFTYEQYF
-	TRBJ2-5	TRBD1	TRBV29-1	TGCAGCGCCAACAGGGGGAGCGAGACCCAGTACTTC	CSANRGSETQYF
many	TRBJ2-6	-	TRBV20-1	TGCAGTGCTAGAGAACTGGGCTCTGGGGCCAACGTCCTGACTTTC	CSARELGSGANVLTF
many	TRBJ2-7	TRBD2	TRBV2	TGTGCCAGCATGGGAGGGCCCGCCTACGAGCAGTACTTC	CASMGGPAYEQYF
-	TRBJ2-2	TRBD2	TRBV12-3/TRBV12-4	TGTGCCAGCAGCTTAGGACTAGCGGCGAACGCCGGGGAGCTGATTTTT	CASSLGLAANAGELIF
-	TRBJ1-5	TRBD1	TRBV29-1	TGCAGCGTTGCACAGGGGGCGGGACAGCCCCAGCATTTT	CSVAQGAGQPQHF
-	TRBJ2-5	TRBD2	TRBV7-2	TGTGCCAGCAGCTTAGTTGCTCGGACTAGCGCGGAGACCCAGTACTTC	CASSLVARTSAETQYF
many	TRBJ2-1	TRBD1	TRBV7-2	TGTGCCAGCAGCTTAGACAGGGGGGCCTACAATGAGCAGTTCTTC	CASSLDRGAYNEQFF
many	TRBJ2-6	-	TRBV5-1	TGCGCCAGCAGCTACCTGAGCTCTGGGGCCAACGTCCTGACTTTC	CASSYLSSGANVLTF
few	TRBJ2-3	TRBD2	TRBV7-2	TGTGCCAGCAGCTTTCTAGCGGGGGGGTTCGCAGATACGCAGTATTTT	CASSFLAGGFADTQYF
-	TRBJ2-7	-	TRBV27	TGTGCCAGCAGTTTAGGATGGGGAATCTACGAGCAGTACTTC	CASSLGWGIYEQYF
many	TRBJ1-2	-	TRBV5-6	TGTGCCAGCAGCAGGGGAGGGATGGATGGCTACACCTTC	CASSRGGMDGYTF
many	TRBJ2-7	-	TRBV15	TGTGCCACCAGTCTCGACAGAGTTACCTACGAGCAGTACTTC	CATSLDRVTYEQYF
many	TRBJ1-2	-	TRBV5-6	TGTGCCAGCAGCTCGGATATGAAGCGCGGCTACACCTTC	CASSSDMKRGYTF
few	TRBJ2-1	-	TRBV6-5	TGTGCCAGCAGTTACTCGATCGGAGAGACCCAGTTCTTC	CASSYSIGETQFF
many	TRBJ2-1	TRBD2	TRBV20-1	TGCAGTGCTAGAGAACCTAGCGGGGGCCTTAGGAATGAGCAGTTCTTC	CSAREPSGGLRNEQFF
-	TRBJ2-7	TRBD1	TRBV6-6	TGTGCCAGCAGTTATGGACAGGGATCCTACGAGCAGTACTTC	CASSYGQGSYEQYF
many	TRBJ2-5	-	TRBV25-1	TGTGCCAGCAGTATCAACCGGGAGACCCAGTACTTC	CASSINRETQYF
-	TRBJ2-5	-	TRBV30	TGTGCCTGGAGTGTAAGGGGGGCATCGGAGACCCAGTACTTC	CAWSVRGASETQYF
many	TRBJ1-2	TRBD1	TRBV9	TGTGCCAGCAGCGTAGGGGCAGGGGGCAGATATGGCTACACCTTC	CASSVGAGGRYGYTF
few	TRBJ1-1	-	TRBV6-2/TRBV6-3	TGTGCCAGCAGTTACCAGTCCGGCACTGAAGCTTTCTTT	CASSYQSGTEAFF
-	TRBJ2-7	TRBD1	TRBV12-3/TRBV12-4	TGTGCCAGCAGTTTAGCTAGAGGACAGGATTACTACGAGCAGTACTTC	CASSLARGQDYYEQYF
many	TRBJ2-7	-	TRBV2	TGTGCCACAGGGGTAGGCTACGAGCAGTACTTC	CATGVGYEQYF
-	TRBJ2-3	TRBD2	TRBV2	TGTGCCAGCAGCGCAACTAGCGGGGGGGCTAGCACAGATACGCAGTATTTT	CASSATSGGASTDTQYF
few	TRBJ1-5	TRBD1	TRBV29-1	TGCAGCGTTCTCGATGACAGGGTCGCCTCACACCAGCATTTT	CSVLDDRVASHQHF
many	TRBJ2-1	-	TRBV7-9	TGTGCCAGCAGCTTAGTCGACTCCCTGGAGCAGTTCTTC	CASSLVDSLEQFF
many	TRBJ2-1	TRBD2	TRBV5-1	TGCGCCAGCAGCTTGGGTGTTAGCGGGGGGGCCAATGAGCAGTTCTTC	CASSLGVSGGANEQFF
-	TRBJ1-1	-	TRBV9	TGTGCCAGCAGCGTAGGGGGGAGTCGCACTGAAGCTTTCTTT	CASSVGGSRTEAFF
-	TRBJ1-1	-	TRBV7-2	TGTGCCAGCAGTCAGTTGTGGGGGAACACTGAAGCTTTCTTT	CASSQLWGNTEAFF
-	TRBJ1-1	-	TRBV4-2	TGTGCCAGCAGCCCCGGGGTAGGCGCTTTCTTT	CASSPGVGAFF
many	TRBJ1-1	TRBD1	TRBV29-1	TGCAGCGCCAGACAGGGGGAGACTGAAGCTTTCTTT	CSARQGETEAFF
-	TRBJ2-3	-	TRBV5-1	TGCGCCAGCAGCGACGACTTACACTATAGCACAGATACGCAGTATTTT	CASSDDLHYSTDTQYF
many	TRBJ1-2	-	TRBV20-1	TGCAGTGCCGGGGGACGGAATGGCTACACCTTC	CSAGGRNGYTF
-	TRBJ1-2	-	TRBV4-2	TGTGCCAGCAGCGCGAGGGCGGGAACTAACTATGGCTACACCTTC	CASSARAGTNYGYTF
-	TRBJ2-7	TRBD2	TRBV7-2	TGTACCAGCAGCCGGGGACTAGCGGGGGGGCCTGAGCAGTACTTC	CTSSRGLAGGPEQYF
many	TRBJ2-3	-	TRBV9	TGTGCCAGCAGTGAACGGTGGGGGAGCACAGATACGCAGTATTTT	CASSERWGSTDTQYF
-	TRBJ2-1	TRBD1	TRBV20-1	TGCAGTGCTCAAGACAGGGACTCCTACAATGAGCAGTTCTTC	CSAQDRDSYNEQFF
-	TRBJ2-2	-	TRBV4-1	TGCGCCAGCAGCCAAGATGGCAACGGCGCGAACACCGGGGAGCTGTTTTTT	CASSQDGNGANTGELFF
many	TRBJ2-7	TRBD2	TRBV20-1	TGCAGTGCTATTTCACTGGCGGGGGTTTCCGAGCAGTACTTC	CSAISLAGVSEQYF